One and the same sample provided the 22 T cell receptor beta chains below, sequenced in a study of OX40 agonist ivuxolimab in advanced cancers. Profiled with immunoSEQ multiplex PCR; TCRdb holds only in-frame clones, not every one. The table records about 35,000 clones, roughly 80% of them present only once. The source was CD4+ or CD8+ T cells sorted from blood, collected in a trial of the OX40 agonist ivuxolimab. The receptors come from an adult with an advanced solid tumor such as melanoma, head and neck, liver or kidney cancer.

This clone has a handful of counts. The gene calls are TRBV28 and TRBJ1-4; 7 positions match TRBD1. This CDR3 spans 14 amino acids. Germline values: CDR1 MDHEN, CDR2 SYDVKM. V lost 6 bases and J lost 10; bases outside the gene matches: 11. The CDR3 sequence is CASSRDRVSGKLFF. The CDR3 DNA follows: TGTGCCAGCAGCCGAGACAGGGTTTCTGGAAAACTGTTTTTT. The complete variable domain, with remaining parts taken from reference TRBV28 and TRBJ1-4, reads DVKVTQSSRYLVKRTGEKVFLECVQDMDHENMFWYRQDPGLGLRLIYFSYDVKMKEKGDIPEGYSVSREKKERFSLILESASTNQTSMYLCASSRDRVSGKLFFGSGTQLSVL.

The chain links TRBV29-1 to TRBJ2-3, with 12 positions matching TRBD2. CDR1 is SQVTM, CDR2 ANQGSEA, per germline. With V trimmed by 8 bases and J by 0 bases, 6 bases remained unmatched. The CDR3 is 15 amino acids. CDR3 protein: CSSGLAGTSTDTQYF. The DNA for the CDR3 is TGCAGCTCCGGACTAGCGGGGACTAGCACAGATACGCAGTATTTT.

The genes are TRBV27 and TRBJ2-5; TRBD1 matches at 8 bases. The CDR3 spans 15 residues. CDR1 is MNHEY and CDR2 is SMNVEV in the germline V gene (reference sequence). V dropped 2 bases and J dropped 7; count of bases not matched to a gene: 9. The chain's CDR3 is CASSLPPGQGGTQYF. The CDR3 DNA follows: TGTGCCAGCAGTTTACCCCCCGGACAGGGCGGGACCCAGTACTTC.

The V gene is TRBV9, the J gene TRBJ1-6; D call uncertain. With 10 bases removed from V and 7 bases from J, the gap between germline ends came to 15 bases. This CDR3 is 13 amino acids long. CDR1 is SGDLS and CDR2 is YYNGEE in the germline V gene. This chain's CDR3 is CASSPIGNSPLHF. In nucleotides, the CDR3 is TGTGCCTCCTCCCCTATAGGGAATTCACCCCTCCACTTT.

This rearrangement joins TRBV27 to TRBJ1-2; D uncertain. Germline V gene lookup returns CDR1 MNHEY and CDR2 SMNVEV (reference sequence). V shed 4 bases and J shed 3 bases, with 15 bases lying between them. The CDR3 loop spans 15 amino acids. The CDR3 sequence: CASSSLPTPDYGYTF. The CDR3 DNA is TGTGCCAGCAGTTCACTACCTACTCCGGACTATGGCTACACCTTC.

The V call is TRBV11-1, the J call TRBJ2-2; D gene uncertain. The CDR3 totals 13 residues. With 3 bases removed from V and 2 bases from J, the gap between germline ends came to 4 bases. CDR1 is SGHAT, CDR2 FQDESV, per germline (reference sequence). The CDR3 coding sequence is TGTGCCAGCAGCTTCCTAAACACCGGGGAGCTGTTTTTT. As protein: CASSFLNTGELFF. The entire variable domain, with the rest obtained from reference TRBV11-1 and TRBJ2-2, is as follows: EAEVAQSPRYKITEKSQAVAFWCDPISGHATLYWYRQILGQGPELLVQFQDESVVDDSQLPKDRFSAERLKGVDSTLKIQPAELGDSAMYLCASSFLNTGELFFGEGSRLTVL.

The chain recombines TRBV6-5 with TRBJ1-5; D possibly corresponds to TRBD1 (6 bases). Germline lookup yields CDR1 MNHEY and CDR2 SVGAGI. This CDR3 has 14 residues. V lost 6 bases to trimming and J lost 4 bases, with 13 bases between them. CDR3 sequence reads: CASREYTGNQPQHF. CDR3 in DNA: TGTGCCAGCAGAGAATACACAGGGAATCAGCCCCAGCATTTT.

This chain uses TRBV4-1 with TRBJ2-5; D is unresolved. The CDR3 sequence is 12 residues long. Germline V gives CDR1 MGHRA, CDR2 YSYEKL. The V end was cut by 0 bases, the J end by 5 bases, with 4 bases between. CDR3 region: CASSQDSETQYF. DNA of the CDR3: TGCGCCAGCAGCCAAGATTCCGAGACCCAGTACTTC.

The chain joins TRBV11-2 to TRBJ2-7; maybe TRBD1 (5 bases). CDR3 length: 16 residues. With 4 bases removed from V and 3 bases from J, the gap between germline ends came to 19 bases. Germline loops: CDR1 SGHAT, CDR2 FQNNGV. CDR3 sequence: CASSSQGWHPDYEQYF. The CDR3 DNA is TGTGCCAGCAGCTCCCAGGGTTGGCACCCAGACTACGAGCAGTACTTC.

In DNA form, the CDR3 reads TGCGCCAGCAGCCAAGTTTGGGATCAGCCCCAGCATTTT. Translating it yields CASSQVWDQPQHF. The chain uses TRBV4-1 and TRBJ1-5, with D unresolved. This CDR3 region has 13 residues. V was cut by 1 base and J by 5 bases, with 6 bases left in between. Germline CDR1 MGHRA, CDR2 YSYEKL.

This clone was detected only once. This chain links TRBV7-2 with TRBJ2-7; D not resolved. There are 14 residues in the CDR3. Germline CDR1 reads SGHTA; CDR2 reads FQGNSA. Trimming shortened V by 2 bases and J by 0 bases, and 8 bases separated the two germline ends. CDR3 bases: TGTGCCAGCAGCTTAATACGTTTCTCCTACGAGCAGTACTTC. Translation gives CASSLIRFSYEQYF.

This clone appeared once. The chain links TRBV11-3 to TRBJ2-1; D remains unclear. V dropped 0 bases and J dropped 6 bases, with 3 bases sitting between them. The CDR3 has 12 amino acids. The germline CDR1 and CDR2 sequences are SGHNT and YENEEA. In DNA, the CDR3 is TGTGCCAGCAGCTTAGAGGGCAATGAGCAGTTCTTC. It specifies CASSLEGNEQFF. Combining the CDR3 with reference TRBV11-3 and TRBJ2-1 gives the whole variable domain EAGVVQSPRYKIIEKKQPVAFWCNPISGHNTLYWYLQNLGQGPELLIRYENEEAVDDSQLPKDRFSAERLKGVDSTLKIQPAELGDSAVYLCASSLEGNEQFFGPGTRLTVL.

This clone occurred once. The CDR3 region has the DNA TGCGCCAGCAGCTTGGGGGGGACAGCCTTTAATGAAAAACTGTTTTTT. Encoded protein: CASSLGGTAFNEKLFF. The V and J genes are TRBV5-1 and TRBJ1-4; 7 nucleotides align to TRBD1. V shed 0 bases, J shed 4 bases, and the junction held 6 bases outside the gene matches. The CDR3 has 16 residues. Per the germline V gene, CDR1 is SGHRS and CDR2 is YFSETQ.

This clone has a handful of counts. At the DNA level, this CDR3 is encoded by other sequences in the same sample as well. The V and J genes are TRBV10-2 and TRBJ1-5, with D perhaps TRBD1 (5 bases). The V and J ends lost 7 bases and 2 bases respectively, with 9 bases between them. The germline V gene encodes CDR1 WSHSY and CDR2 SAAADI. The CDR3 consists of 13 residues. The CDR3 region has the DNA TGCGCCAGCAAGGGGAGGGGCAATCAGCCCCAGCATTTT. Protein sequence: CASKGRGNQPQHF.

The chain combines TRBV14 with TRBJ2-5; 9 bases are a match to TRBD1. CDR3 length equals 20 residues. CDR1 is SGHDN and CDR2 is FVKESK in the germline V gene. With V trimmed by 3 bases and J by 3 bases, 20 bases remained unmatched. The CDR3 DNA sequence: TGTGCCAGCAGCCAGAGTAGGTTCTGGCGACGGGACAGGGTCAAAGAGACCCAGTACTTC. It specifies CASSQSRFWRRDRVKETQYF. Based on the CDR3 plus reference TRBV14 and TRBJ2-5, the full variable domain is EAGVTQFPSHSVIEKGQTVTLRCDPISGHDNLYWYRRVMGKEIKFLLHFVKESKQDESGMPNNRFLAERTGGTYSTLKVQPAELEDSGVYFCASSQSRFWRRDRVKETQYFGPGTRLLVL.

In this sample, this clone turned up a few times. The CDR3 is CASSVAAELSRGYTF. CDR3 DNA sequence: TGTGCCAGCAGCGTAGCCGCCGAACTCAGTCGTGGCTACACCTTC. The genes are TRBV9 and TRBJ1-2; D ambiguous. V gave up 0 bases and J gave up 7 bases, with 16 bases separating them. Germline CDR1 is SGDLS and CDR2 is YYNGEE. The CDR3 is 15 amino acids.

V is TRBV9 and J is TRBJ2-2; D is possibly TRBD1 (6 bases). Germline CDR1 is SGDLS and CDR2 is YYNGEE. The CDR3 has 15 residues. Trimming left V 3 bases short and J 7 bases short, with 16 bases between. CDR3 nucleotides: TGTGCCAGCAGCGCCCCCGGGGCCAGGGGCGGGGAGCTGTTTTTT. It translates to CASSAPGARGGELFF.

CDR3 region: CASSSTGTSNEKLFF. The CDR3 region has the DNA TGTGCCAGCAGCTCTACCGGGACCAGTAATGAAAAACTGTTTTTT. The gene calls are TRBV5-8 and TRBJ1-4; D perhaps matches TRBD1 (5 bases). Germline V lookup: CDR1 SGHTS, CDR2 YDEGEE. V dropped 3 bases and J dropped 4 bases, with 13 bases sitting between them. CDR3 length: 15 amino acids.

The V and J genes are TRBV2 and TRBJ2-7; no definite D call. CDR1 is SNHLY and CDR2 is FYNNEI in the germline V gene. This CDR3 is 14 amino acids long. Deletions cut 7 bases from V and 2 bases from J, with 15 bases between. CDR3 in DNA: TGTGCCAGCATCCACGTCGGTTTTCCCTACGAGCAGTACTTC. Protein product: CASIHVGFPYEQYF.

This chain uses TRBV15 with TRBJ2-2; 7 nucleotides align to TRBD1. The J segment lost 4 bases and the V segment lost 5 bases, leaving 4 bases of the junction unmatched. This CDR3 has 14 amino acids. From germline, CDR1 is LNHNV and CDR2 YYDKDF (reference sequence). In DNA, the CDR3 is TGTGCCACCAGCGTTTACAGGGGCACCGGGGAGCTGTTTTTT. The encoded protein is CATSVYRGTGELFF.

This clone is termed large. The chain recombines TRBV4-1 with TRBJ2-7; tentative D call: TRBD2 (7 bases). The V gene lost 4 bases and the J gene lost 5 bases, with 18 bases spanning the gap. The CDR3 sequence is 15 residues long. CDR1 is MGHRA and CDR2 is YSYEKL in the germline V gene. CDR3 nucleotides: TGCGCCAGCAGCCTCCAACCGGGGGGCCGGAACGAGCAGTACTTC. Its protein is CASSLQPGGRNEQYF.

This chain joins TRBV27 and TRBJ2-2; D unresolved. Looked up from germline, CDR1 is MNHEY and CDR2 is SMNVEV (reference sequence). The CDR3 is 12 amino acids. Trimming removed 4 bases from V and 4 bases from J, with 4 bases in between. Written as DNA, the CDR3 is TGTGCCAGCAGTTACAGCACCGGGGAGCTGTTTTTT. Its protein is CASSYSTGELFF.